Shown below are 14 T cell receptor beta chains from a single sample sequenced in a study of cytomegalovirus exposure and HLA in healthy donors. In the PCR, 60 Vbeta and 13 Jbeta primers were used. Only in-frame clones appear in the TCRdb table, and some are missing; sequencing was by immunoSEQ multiplex PCR. The sample has 100,000 or so clones; approximately 80% are singletons. The material sequenced was PBMCs. The receptor source for this set is a man younger than 40 in good health and CMV-seronegative.

The rearrangement joins TRBV5-5 to TRBJ2-3, with D possibly TRBD1 on 6 matching bases. CDR1 is SGHKS, CDR2 YYEKEE, per germline (reference sequence). V was clipped by 1 base and J by 1 base, with 19 bases between them. The CDR3 is made up of 18 amino acids. The CDR3 reads CASSLFSLGAGGTDTQYF. CDR3 nucleotide sequence: TGTGCCAGCAGCTTGTTCTCTCTTGGGGCAGGGGGCACAGATACGCAGTATTTT.

The gene calls are TRBV19 and TRBJ2-4; D uncertain. This CDR3 has 13 amino acids. The V and J ends lost 3 bases and 7 bases respectively, with 10 bases between them. Germline loops: CDR1 LNHDA, CDR2 SQIVND (reference sequence). This CDR3 is CASSISGDNIQYF. CDR3 nucleotide sequence: TGTGCCAGTAGTATCTCCGGAGACAACATTCAGTACTTC.

The V call is TRBV30, the J call TRBJ2-1; 7 bases align to TRBD1. CDR3 length equals 13 residues. CDR1 is GTSNPN and CDR2 is SVGIG in the germline V gene (reference sequence). With V trimmed by 0 bases and J by 7 bases, 3 bases remained unmatched. The CDR3 sequence is CAWSVKGANEQFF. DNA of the CDR3: TGTGCCTGGAGTGTTAAGGGGGCTAATGAGCAGTTCTTC.

The chain employs TRBV7-2 and TRBJ2-1; 8 bases are a match to TRBD2. This CDR3 is built from 15 residues. Germline assignment: CDR1 SGHTA and CDR2 FQGNSA. Trimming removed 1 base from V and 4 bases from J; junction bases left unmatched: 3. CDR3 nucleotide sequence: TGTGCCAGCAGCTTAGGGCGGGGGGCGTACAATGAGCAGTTCTTC. The encoded protein is CASSLGRGAYNEQFF.

This chain joins TRBV7-2 and TRBJ2-3; 11 bases line up with TRBD2. The V gene's germline CDR1 is SGHTA and CDR2 FQGNSA. The CDR3 length is 17 residues. V was clipped by 5 bases and J by 6 bases; unmatched bases: 13. This chain's CDR3 is CASSHLAGGFGRDTQYF. CDR3 DNA sequence: TGTGCCAGCAGCCATCTAGCGGGAGGCTTCGGCAGGGATACGCAGTATTTT.

The gene calls are TRBV4-1 and TRBJ2-2, with TRBD1 identical over 8 bases. The junction had 8 bases not matched to a gene; V was cut back by 0 bases and J by 2 bases. Germline-derived CDR1 and CDR2 are MGHRA and YSYEKL. This CDR3 contains 18 residues. CDR3 region: CASSQDSPGTGNTGELFF. The DNA for the CDR3 is TGCGCCAGCAGCCAAGACAGTCCCGGGACAGGCAACACCGGGGAGCTGTTTTTT.

This clone was picked up a small number of times. The CDR3 is CASTPSLSTYEQYF. CDR3 sequence (DNA): TGTGCCAGCACCCCTAGCTTATCCACCTACGAGCAGTACTTC. The V and J genes are TRBV9 and TRBJ2-7; tentatively, D is TRBD2 (5 bases). The V gene's germline CDR1 is SGDLS and CDR2 YYNGEE. Deletions cut 6 bases from V and 2 bases from J, with 15 bases between. There are 14 residues in the CDR3.

V usage is TRBV5-1 and J usage is TRBJ1-5; D is uncertain. Trimming stripped 1 base from V and 2 bases from J, with 7 bases between. The V gene's germline CDR1 is SGHRS and CDR2 YFSETQ. CDR3 length: 14 residues. Here the CDR3 DNA reads TGCGCCAGCAGCTTGTATCCAGGCAATCAGCCCCAGCATTTT. The encoded protein is CASSLYPGNQPQHF.

This chain joins TRBV5-1 and TRBJ1-1; possible D gene TRBD1, 6 bases. CDR1 is SGHRS, CDR2 YFSETQ, per germline. Trimming shortened V by 0 bases and J by 4 bases, and 19 bases separated the two germline ends. This CDR3 is 17 amino acids long. The CDR3 sequence is CASSLAGTKGGSTEAFF. DNA for the CDR3: TGCGCCAGCAGCTTGGCGGGGACAAAAGGGGGAAGCACTGAAGCTTTCTTT.

The chain links TRBV28 to TRBJ2-7, with TRBD1 matching 9 bases. The CDR3 has 15 residues. The germline V gene has CDR1 MDHEN and CDR2 SYDVKM. J gave up 1 base and V 6 bases, and 7 bases lay outside the gene matches. CDR3 residues: CASRPTGGPSYEQYF. For the CDR3, the DNA is TGTGCCAGCAGGCCAACAGGGGGCCCATCCTACGAGCAGTACTTC.

This clone was observed a handful of times. This chain uses TRBV19 with TRBJ1-2, with a weak D call TRBD1 (5 bases). The CDR3 has 16 amino acids. Trimming pared 6 bases from V and 3 bases from J, leaving 20 bases between. The germline V gene has CDR1 LNHDA and CDR2 SQIVND (reference sequence). The CDR3 sequence: CASSAAGDLGDYGYTF. CDR3 bases: TGTGCCAGTAGCGCGGCGGGAGATTTGGGGGACTATGGCTACACCTTC.

The V gene is TRBV9, the J gene TRBJ2-1, with D maybe TRBD2 (5 bases). The CDR3 is 14 amino acids. CDR1 is SGDLS and CDR2 is YYNGEE in the germline V gene. The ends were cut back, 2 bases at V and 8 bases at J, with 14 bases in the middle. The CDR3 here is CASSVSLADDEQFF. In DNA form, the CDR3 reads TGTGCCAGCAGCGTTAGCCTAGCCGACGATGAGCAGTTCTTC.

This clone was counted a single time. This chain uses TRBV9 with TRBJ1-1, with TRBD1 matching 7 bases. The CDR3 is 16 amino acids. Germline assignment: CDR1 SGDLS and CDR2 YYNGEE. Trimming at V came to 3 bases and at J to 3 bases, leaving 11 bases not matched to a gene. Written as DNA, the CDR3 is TGTGCCAGCAGCGAGGGGGACAGTCCTTTTGACACTGAAGCTTTCTTT. Residues: CASSEGDSPFDTEAFF.

The DNA of the CDR3 is TGTGCCAGCAGCCATAGTCCGCTCTGGGGAGAGGTTGCTGAAGCTTTCTTT. It codes for CASSHSPLWGEVAEAFF. The J gene is TRBJ1-1, the V gene TRBV7-8, with D uncertain. CDR3 length: 17 residues. Germline V gene lookup returns CDR1 SGHVS and CDR2 FQNEAQ. Trimming shortened V by 5 bases and J by 6 bases, and 25 bases separated the two germline ends.